This T cell receptor beta chain was found in a study of metastatic and nonmetastatic thyroid tumors. Thyroid surgery was performed in patients who had received no treatment beforehand. Whole-study results and caveats: As reported, TCR beta diversity in blood and tumor was significantly higher in malignant thyroid tumors than in benign nodules.

There are 16 residues in the CDR3. Germline V gene lookup returns CDR1 SGHTA and CDR2 FQGNSA. V lost 1 base, J lost 3 bases, and 15 bases lay in between. TCRdb called clones again from the PCR reads with MiXCR. The sample contains 30,000 to 40,000 clones, 15% to 20% of which appear only once. In its sample, this clone was seen many times. The antigen remains undetermined. This chain connects TRBV7-2 to TRBJ1-2, with a possible D match to TRBD1 (5 bases). The TCR was taken from a male donor with papillary thyroid cancer or a benign thyroid nodule (not recorded which). Some clones in this sample may be carry-over from other donors' samples. The specimen sequenced was blood. CDR3: CASSLGLRGVDYGYTF. In DNA, the CDR3 is TGTGCCAGCAGCTTAGGGTTGAGAGGGGTTGACTATGGCTACACCTTC.